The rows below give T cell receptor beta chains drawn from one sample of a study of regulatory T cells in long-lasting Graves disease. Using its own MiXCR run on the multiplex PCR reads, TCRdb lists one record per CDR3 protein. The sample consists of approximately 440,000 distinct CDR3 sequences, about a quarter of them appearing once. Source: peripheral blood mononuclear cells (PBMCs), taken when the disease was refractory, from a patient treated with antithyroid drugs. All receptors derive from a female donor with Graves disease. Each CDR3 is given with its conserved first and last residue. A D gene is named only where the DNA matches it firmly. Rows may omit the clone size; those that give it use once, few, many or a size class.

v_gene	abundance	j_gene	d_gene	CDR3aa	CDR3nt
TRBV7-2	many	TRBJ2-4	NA	CASTPGLLRRAKNIQYF	TGTGCCAGCACCCCGGGACTTTTGAGAAGAGCCAAAAACATTCAGTACTTC
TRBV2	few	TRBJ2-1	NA	CASIYRGIIGMNEQFF	TGTGCCAGCATTTATCGGGGAATAATAGGAATGAATGAGCAGTTCTTC
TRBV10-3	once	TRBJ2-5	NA	CATMGSQETQYF	TGTGCCACCATGGGATCCCAAGAGACCCAGTACTTC
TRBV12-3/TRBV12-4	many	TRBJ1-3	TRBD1	CASSLDKQGAIRNTIYF	TGTGCCAGCAGTTTAGATAAGCAGGGGGCAATACGAAACACCATATATTTT
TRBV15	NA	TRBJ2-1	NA	CATSRVPLGYNEQFF	TGTGCCACCAGCAGAGTGCCTTTGGGCTACAATGAGCAGTTCTTC
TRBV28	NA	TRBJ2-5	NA	CASSLGGQPETQYF	TGTGCCAGCAGTTTAGGTGGGCAGCCAGAGACCCAGTACTTC
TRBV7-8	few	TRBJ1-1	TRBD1	CASSLVGTGAMNTEAFF	TGTGCCAGCAGCTTAGTAGGGACAGGGGCTATGAACACTGAAGCTTTCTTT
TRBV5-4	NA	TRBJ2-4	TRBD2	CASSLFLAGGPVKNIQYF	TGTGCCAGCAGCTTGTTCCTAGCGGGAGGGCCTGTCAAAAACATTCAGTACTTC
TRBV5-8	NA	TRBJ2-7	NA	CASSLVPWTLDEQYF	TGTGCCAGCAGCTTGGTACCCTGGACTTTGGACGAGCAGTACTTC
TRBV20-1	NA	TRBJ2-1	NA	CSASVAGHYNEQFF	TGCAGTGCTAGCGTCGCCGGGCACTACAATGAGCAGTTCTTC
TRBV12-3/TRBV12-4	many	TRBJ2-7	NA	CASRTGHEQYF	TGTGCCAGCAGGACTGGTCACGAGCAGTACTTC
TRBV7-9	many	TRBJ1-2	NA	CASLSIYGYTF	TGTGCCAGCCTGAGTATCTATGGCTACACCTTC
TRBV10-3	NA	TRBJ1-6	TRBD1	CAISQRGQSSYNSPLHF	TGTGCCATCAGCCAGAGGGGACAGAGCTCCTATAATTCACCCCTCCACTTT
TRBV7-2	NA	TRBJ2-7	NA	CASSLAGGASSYEQYF	TGTGCCAGCAGCTTAGCGGGAGGAGCTAGCTCCTACGAGCAGTACTTC
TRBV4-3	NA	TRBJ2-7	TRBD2	CASSPGLAGVTYEQYF	TGCGCCAGCAGCCCGGGACTAGCGGGCGTCACCTACGAGCAGTACTTC
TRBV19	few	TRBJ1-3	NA	CASRRTEIGAGNTIYF	TGTGCCAGTAGGCGAACAGAAATCGGCGCTGGAAACACCATATATTTT
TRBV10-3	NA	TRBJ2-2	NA	CAISATGRDGELFF	TGTGCCATCAGTGCCACGGGAAGGGACGGGGAGCTGTTTTTT
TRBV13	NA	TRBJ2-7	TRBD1	CASSFSGTGAFEQYF	TGTGCCAGCAGCTTTTCCGGGACAGGGGCTTTTGAGCAGTACTTC
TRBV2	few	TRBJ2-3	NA	CASSEPGTVDTQYF	TGTGCCAGCAGTGAACCGGGAACGGTCGATACGCAGTATTTT
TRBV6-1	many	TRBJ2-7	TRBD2	CASSPSVGSGRLYEQYF	TGTGCCAGCAGTCCATCCGTTGGCAGCGGGAGACTCTACGAGCAGTACTTC
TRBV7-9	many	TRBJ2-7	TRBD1	CASSHPSTTGYLLHSYEQYF	TGTGCCAGCAGCCATCCATCGACGACAGGGTACCTCCTCCATTCCTACGAGCAGTACTTC
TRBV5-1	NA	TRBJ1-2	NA	CASSKSPGQNYGYTF	TGCGCCAGCAGCAAAAGTCCCGGCCAGAACTATGGCTACACCTTC
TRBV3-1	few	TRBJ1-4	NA	CASRRGFGSNEKLFF	TGTGCCAGCAGACGCGGTTTCGGGTCTAATGAAAAACTGTTTTTT
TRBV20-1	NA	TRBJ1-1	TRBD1	CSAGGQGGTEAFF	TGCAGTGCTGGGGGACAGGGGGGGACTGAAGCTTTCTTT
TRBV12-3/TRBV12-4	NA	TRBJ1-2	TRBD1	CASSFRQGKNGYTF	TGTGCCAGCAGTTTTCGACAGGGGAAGAATGGCTACACCTTC
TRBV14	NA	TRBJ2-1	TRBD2	CASSLTLAGGDEQFF	TGTGCCAGCAGCCTTACGCTAGCGGGAGGCGATGAGCAGTTCTTC
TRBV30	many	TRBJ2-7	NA	CAWRRGYGEQYF	TGTGCCTGGAGGCGCGGGTATGGTGAGCAGTACTTC
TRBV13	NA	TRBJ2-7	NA	CASSYGKTYEQYF	TGTGCCAGCAGCTACGGGAAGACCTACGAGCAGTACTTC
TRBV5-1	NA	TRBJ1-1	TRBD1	CASSWTGAMNTEAFF	TGCGCCAGCAGCTGGACAGGGGCCATGAACACTGAAGCTTTCTTT
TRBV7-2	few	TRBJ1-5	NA	CASSPGGLNQPQHF	TGTGCCAGCAGCCCCGGTGGTTTGAATCAGCCCCAGCATTTT
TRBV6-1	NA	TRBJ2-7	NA	CASRQPLAYEQYF	TGTGCCAGCAGACAACCCTTAGCCTACGAGCAGTACTTC
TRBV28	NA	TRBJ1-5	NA	CASRRRDSLQPQHF	TGTGCCAGCAGACGCCGGGACTCCCTACAGCCCCAGCATTTT
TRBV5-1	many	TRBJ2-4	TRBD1	CASSQGTDGNIQYF	TGCGCCAGCAGCCAGGGGACAGATGGGAACATTCAGTACTTC
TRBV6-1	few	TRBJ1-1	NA	CASSARVLNTEAFF	TGTGCCAGCAGTGCTCGGGTATTGAACACTGAAGCTTTCTTT
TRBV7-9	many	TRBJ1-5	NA	CASSPGTGDQPQHF	TGTGCCAGCAGTCCTGGGACGGGTGATCAGCCCCAGCATTTT
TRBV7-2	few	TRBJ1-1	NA	CASSLAAGFGGTEAFF	TGTGCCAGCAGCTTAGCTGCAGGGTTTGGTGGCACTGAAGCTTTCTTT
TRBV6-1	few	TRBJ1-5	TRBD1	CASSGATGVVDQPQHF	TGTGCCAGCAGTGGCGCGACAGGGGTGGTTGATCAGCCCCAGCATTTT
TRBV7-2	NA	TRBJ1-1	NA	CASSSTVTYEAFF	TGTGCCAGCAGCTCAACAGTAACTTATGAAGCTTTCTTT
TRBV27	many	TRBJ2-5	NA	CASGDPLAPEETQYF	TGTGCCAGCGGGGACCCACTGGCCCCAGAGGAGACCCAGTACTTC
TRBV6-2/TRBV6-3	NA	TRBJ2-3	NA	CASSSTSGGADTQYF	TGTGCCAGCAGTTCGACTTCAGGGGGGGCAGATACGCAGTATTTT
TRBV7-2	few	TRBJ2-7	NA	CASSPWGANEQYF	TGTGCCAGCAGCCCCTGGGGGGCTAATGAGCAGTACTTC
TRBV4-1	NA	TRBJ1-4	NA	CASSQVGWEKLFF	TGCGCCAGCAGCCAAGTAGGCTGGGAAAAACTGTTTTTT
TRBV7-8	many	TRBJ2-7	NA	CASSPPAGEQYF	TGTGCCAGCAGCCCCCCTGCGGGCGAGCAGTACTTC
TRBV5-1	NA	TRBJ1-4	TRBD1	CASSLGTGKVNEKLFF	TGCGCCAGCAGCTTGGGGACAGGCAAGGTTAATGAAAAACTGTTTTTT
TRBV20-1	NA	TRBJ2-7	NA	CSARGSATYEQYF	TGCAGTGCTAGAGGTTCAGCCACCTACGAGCAGTACTTC